Reported below is one T cell receptor beta chain. Extracted from the samples, RNA was reverse transcribed into cDNA to serve as the sequencing template. TCRdb's copy holds only in-frame clones and misses some; the assay was immunoSEQ multiplex PCR. The sample lists about 97,000 clones, roughly two fifths seen once, with around 1.4% in the top ten. Both peripheral blood and punch biopsies of lesional scalp skin were obtained from patients who had alopecia areata. This specimen belongs to a study of CD8+ T cells in alopecia areata. Study at large: Treated patients were given oral tofacitinib, which was dosed at 5 to 10 mg twice daily.

The CDR3 extends over 16 amino acids. Per germline, CDR1 SQVTM and CDR2 ANQGSEA. V lost 8 bases to trimming and J lost 0 bases; unmatched junction nucleotides: 12. The receptor comes from a human donor with alopecia areata. The genes are TRBV29-1 and TRBJ2-3, with 9 bases matching TRBD1. Material for sequencing was CD4+ T cells sorted from blood. CDR3 amino acids: CSFAGTGNSSTDTQYF. The CDR3 DNA sequence: TGCAGCTTTGCCGGGACAGGGAATTCTAGCACAGATACGCAGTATTTT.